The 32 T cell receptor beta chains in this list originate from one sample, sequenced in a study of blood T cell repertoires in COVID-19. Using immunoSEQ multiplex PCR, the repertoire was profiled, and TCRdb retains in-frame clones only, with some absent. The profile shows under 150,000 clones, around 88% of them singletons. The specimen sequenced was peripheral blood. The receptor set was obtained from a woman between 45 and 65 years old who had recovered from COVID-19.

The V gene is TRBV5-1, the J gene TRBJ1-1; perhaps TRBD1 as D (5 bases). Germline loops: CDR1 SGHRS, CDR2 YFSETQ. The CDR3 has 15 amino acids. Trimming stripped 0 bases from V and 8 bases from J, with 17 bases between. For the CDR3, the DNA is TGCGCCAGCAGCTTGGCCGGGGGTAAAGGGGCGGAAGCTTTCTTT. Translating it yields CASSLAGGKGAEAFF.

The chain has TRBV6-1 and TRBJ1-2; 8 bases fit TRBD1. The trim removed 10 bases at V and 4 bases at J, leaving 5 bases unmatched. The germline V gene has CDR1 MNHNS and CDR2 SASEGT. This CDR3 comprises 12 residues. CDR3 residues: CATWTGSYGYTF. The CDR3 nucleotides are TGTGCCACGTGGACAGGGTCCTATGGCTACACCTTC.

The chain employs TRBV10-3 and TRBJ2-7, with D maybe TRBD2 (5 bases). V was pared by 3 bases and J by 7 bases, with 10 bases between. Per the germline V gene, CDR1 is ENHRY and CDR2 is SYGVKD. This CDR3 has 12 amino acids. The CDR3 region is CAISDLTGEQYF. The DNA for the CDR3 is TGTGCCATCAGTGACCTCACGGGGGAGCAGTACTTC.

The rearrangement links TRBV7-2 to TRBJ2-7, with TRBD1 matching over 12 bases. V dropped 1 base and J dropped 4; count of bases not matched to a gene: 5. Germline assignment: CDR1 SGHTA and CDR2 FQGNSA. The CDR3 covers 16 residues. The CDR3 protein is CASSLGPGQGAYEQYF. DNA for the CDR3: TGTGCCAGCAGCTTAGGTCCGGGACAGGGGGCGTACGAGCAGTACTTC.

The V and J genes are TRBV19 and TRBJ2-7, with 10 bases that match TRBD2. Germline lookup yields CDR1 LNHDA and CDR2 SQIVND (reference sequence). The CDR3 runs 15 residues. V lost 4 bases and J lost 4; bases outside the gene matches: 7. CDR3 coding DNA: TGTGCCAGTAGTACTCTAGCGGGAGTGACATACGAGCAGTACTTC. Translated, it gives CASSTLAGVTYEQYF.

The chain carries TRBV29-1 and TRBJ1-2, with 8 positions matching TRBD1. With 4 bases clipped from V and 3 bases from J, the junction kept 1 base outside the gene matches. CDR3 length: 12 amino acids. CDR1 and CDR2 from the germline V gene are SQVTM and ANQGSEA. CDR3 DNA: TGCAGCGTTGTACAGGGGGACTATGGCTACACCTTC. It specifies CSVVQGDYGYTF.

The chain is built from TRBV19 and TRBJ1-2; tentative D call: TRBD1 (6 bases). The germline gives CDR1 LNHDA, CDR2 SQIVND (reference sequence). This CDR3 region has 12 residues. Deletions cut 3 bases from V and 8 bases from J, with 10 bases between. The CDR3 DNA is TGTGCCAGTAGTATGCAGGGGCGCGGCTACACCTTC. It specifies CASSMQGRGYTF.

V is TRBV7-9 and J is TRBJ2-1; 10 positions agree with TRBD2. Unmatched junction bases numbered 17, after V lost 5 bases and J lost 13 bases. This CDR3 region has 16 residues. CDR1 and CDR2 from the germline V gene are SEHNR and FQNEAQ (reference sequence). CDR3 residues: CASSRGSSGSRAGQFF. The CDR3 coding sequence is TGTGCCAGCAGCCGGGGGTCTAGCGGGAGTAGGGCTGGACAGTTCTTC.

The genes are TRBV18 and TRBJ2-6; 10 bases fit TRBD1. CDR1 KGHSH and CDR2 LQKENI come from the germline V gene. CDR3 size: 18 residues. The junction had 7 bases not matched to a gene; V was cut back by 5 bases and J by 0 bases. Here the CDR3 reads CASSKKGQGNSGANVLTF. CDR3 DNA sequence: TGTGCCAGCTCAAAGAAGGGACAGGGGAACTCTGGGGCCAACGTCCTGACTTTC.

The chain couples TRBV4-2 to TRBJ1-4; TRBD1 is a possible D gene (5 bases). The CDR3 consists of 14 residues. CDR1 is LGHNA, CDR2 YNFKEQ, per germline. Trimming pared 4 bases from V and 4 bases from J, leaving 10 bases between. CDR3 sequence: CASSPTVLNEKLFF. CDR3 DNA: TGTGCCAGCAGCCCGACAGTACTTAATGAAAAACTGTTTTTT.

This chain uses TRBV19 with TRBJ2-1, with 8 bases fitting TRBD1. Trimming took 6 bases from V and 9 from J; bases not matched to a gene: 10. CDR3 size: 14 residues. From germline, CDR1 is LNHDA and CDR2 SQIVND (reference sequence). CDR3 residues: CASSGQGTRAEQFF. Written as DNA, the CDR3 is TGTGCCAGTAGCGGACAGGGCACACGGGCTGAGCAGTTCTTC.

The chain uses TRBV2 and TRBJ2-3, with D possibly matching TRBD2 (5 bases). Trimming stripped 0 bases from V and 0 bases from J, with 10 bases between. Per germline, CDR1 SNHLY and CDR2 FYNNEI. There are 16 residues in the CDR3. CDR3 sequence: CASSEAWRASTDTQYF. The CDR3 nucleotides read TGTGCCAGCAGTGAAGCGTGGCGGGCGAGCACAGATACGCAGTATTTT.

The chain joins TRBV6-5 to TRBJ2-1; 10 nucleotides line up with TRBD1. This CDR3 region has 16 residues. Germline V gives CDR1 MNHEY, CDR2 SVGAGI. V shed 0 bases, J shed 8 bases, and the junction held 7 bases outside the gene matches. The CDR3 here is CASSYSTGGLMHEQFF. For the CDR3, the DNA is TGTGCCAGCAGTTACTCGACAGGGGGCCTCATGCATGAGCAGTTCTTC.

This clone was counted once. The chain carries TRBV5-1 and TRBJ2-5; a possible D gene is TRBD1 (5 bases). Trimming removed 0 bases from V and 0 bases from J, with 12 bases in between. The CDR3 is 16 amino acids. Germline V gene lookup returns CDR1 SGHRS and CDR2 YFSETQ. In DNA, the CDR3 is TGCGCCAGCAGCTTGGTGGGCAGGGCCTACCAAGAGACCCAGTACTTC. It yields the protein CASSLVGRAYQETQYF.

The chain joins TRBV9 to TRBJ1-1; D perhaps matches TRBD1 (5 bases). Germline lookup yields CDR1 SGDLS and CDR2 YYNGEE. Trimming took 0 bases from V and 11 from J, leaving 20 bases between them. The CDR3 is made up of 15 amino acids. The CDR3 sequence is CASSVGGRLQNRAFF. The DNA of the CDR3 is TGTGCCAGCAGCGTAGGGGGCAGACTCCAGAACAGGGCTTTCTTT.

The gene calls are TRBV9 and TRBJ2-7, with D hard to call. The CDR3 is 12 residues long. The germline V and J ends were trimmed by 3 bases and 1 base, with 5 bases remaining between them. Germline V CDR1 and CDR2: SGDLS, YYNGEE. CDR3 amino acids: CASSDSSYEQYF. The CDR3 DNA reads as TGTGCCAGCAGCGATTCGTCCTACGAGCAGTACTTC. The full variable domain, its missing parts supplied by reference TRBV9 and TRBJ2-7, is DSGVTQTPKHLITATGQRVTLRCSPRSGDLSVYWYQQSLDQGLQFLIQYYNGEERAKGNILERFSAQQFPDLHSELNLSSLELGDSALYFCASSDSSYEQYFGPGTRLTVT.

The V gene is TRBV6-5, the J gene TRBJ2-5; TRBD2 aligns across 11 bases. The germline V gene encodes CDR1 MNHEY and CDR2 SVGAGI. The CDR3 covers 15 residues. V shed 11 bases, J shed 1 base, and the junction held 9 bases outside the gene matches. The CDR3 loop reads CAARGTSGPQETQYF. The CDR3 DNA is TGTGCCGCCCGGGGGACTAGCGGACCCCAAGAGACCCAGTACTTC.

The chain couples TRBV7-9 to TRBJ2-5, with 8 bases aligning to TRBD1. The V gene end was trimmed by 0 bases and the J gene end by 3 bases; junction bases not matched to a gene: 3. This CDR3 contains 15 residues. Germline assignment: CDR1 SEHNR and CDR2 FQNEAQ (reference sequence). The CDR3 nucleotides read TGTGCCAGCAGCTTAGCGGGACAGGTGAAAGAGACCCAGTACTTC. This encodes CASSLAGQVKETQYF.

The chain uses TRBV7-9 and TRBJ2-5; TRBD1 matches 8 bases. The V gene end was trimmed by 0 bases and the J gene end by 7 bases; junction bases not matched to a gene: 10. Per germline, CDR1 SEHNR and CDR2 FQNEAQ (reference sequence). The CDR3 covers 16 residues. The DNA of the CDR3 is TGTGCCAGCAGCTTAGCGGGGGGACAGGCCGCGGGGACCCAGTACTTC. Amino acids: CASSLAGGQAAGTQYF.

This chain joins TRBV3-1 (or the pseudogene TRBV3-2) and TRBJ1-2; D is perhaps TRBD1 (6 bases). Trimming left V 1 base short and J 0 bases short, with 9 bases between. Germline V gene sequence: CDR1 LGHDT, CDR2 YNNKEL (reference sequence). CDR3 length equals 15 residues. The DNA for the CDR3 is TGTGCCAGCAGCCAAGGAAGGACAGCTAACTATGGCTACACCTTC. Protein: CASSQGRTANYGYTF.

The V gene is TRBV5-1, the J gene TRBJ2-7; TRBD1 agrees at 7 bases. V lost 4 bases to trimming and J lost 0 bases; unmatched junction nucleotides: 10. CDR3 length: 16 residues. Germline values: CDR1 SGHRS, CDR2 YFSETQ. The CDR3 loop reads CASSINRQGSSYEQYF. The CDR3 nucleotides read TGCGCCAGCAGCATCAACCGACAGGGTAGCTCCTACGAGCAGTACTTC.

CDR3 sequence: CASGQISGANVLTF. Here the CDR3 DNA reads TGTGCCAGCGGTCAGATCTCTGGGGCCAACGTCCTGACTTTC. This chain links TRBV11-3 with TRBJ2-6; no clear D. Germline V gives CDR1 SGHNT, CDR2 YENEEA. V shed 8 bases and J shed 0 bases, with 8 bases lying between them. This CDR3 comprises 14 residues.

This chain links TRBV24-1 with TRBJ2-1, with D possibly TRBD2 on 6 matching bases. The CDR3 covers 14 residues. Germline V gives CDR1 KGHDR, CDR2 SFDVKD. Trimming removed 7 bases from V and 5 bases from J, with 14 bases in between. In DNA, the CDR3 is TGTGCCACCAGGACTAGTTCTCTCAACAATGAGCAGTTCTTC. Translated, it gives CATRTSSLNNEQFF.

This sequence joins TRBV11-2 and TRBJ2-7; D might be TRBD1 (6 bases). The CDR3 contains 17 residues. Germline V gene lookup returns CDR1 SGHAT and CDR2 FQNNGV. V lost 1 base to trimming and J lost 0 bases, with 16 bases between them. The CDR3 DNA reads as TGTGCCAGCAGCTTAGTGGGGGTGGGGACATTCTCCTACGAGCAGTACTTC. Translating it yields CASSLVGVGTFSYEQYF.

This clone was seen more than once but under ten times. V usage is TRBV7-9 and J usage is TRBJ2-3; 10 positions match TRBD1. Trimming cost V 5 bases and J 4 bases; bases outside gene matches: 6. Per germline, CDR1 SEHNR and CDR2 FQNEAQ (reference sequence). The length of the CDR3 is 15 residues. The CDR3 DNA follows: TGTGCCAGCAGCGTACCGGGACAGGGGCCAGATACGCAGTATTTT. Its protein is CASSVPGQGPDTQYF.

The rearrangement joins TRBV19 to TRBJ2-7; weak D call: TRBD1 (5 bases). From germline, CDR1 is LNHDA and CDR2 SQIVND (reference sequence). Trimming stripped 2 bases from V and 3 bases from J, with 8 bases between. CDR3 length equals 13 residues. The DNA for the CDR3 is TGTGCCAGTAGTATAAAGACAGACTACGAGCAGTACTTC. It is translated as CASSIKTDYEQYF.

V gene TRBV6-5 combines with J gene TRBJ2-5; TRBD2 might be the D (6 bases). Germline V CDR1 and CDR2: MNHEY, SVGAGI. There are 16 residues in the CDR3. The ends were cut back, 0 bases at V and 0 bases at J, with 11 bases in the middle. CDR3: CASSYSSGGYQETQYF. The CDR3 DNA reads TGTGCCAGCAGTTACTCGAGCGGAGGGTACCAAGAGACCCAGTACTTC.

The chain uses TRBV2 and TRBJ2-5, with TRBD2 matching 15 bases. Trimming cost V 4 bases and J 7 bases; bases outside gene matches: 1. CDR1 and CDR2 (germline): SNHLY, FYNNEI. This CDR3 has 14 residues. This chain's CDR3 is CASSAGLAGGTQYF. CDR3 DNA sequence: TGTGCCAGCAGTGCGGGACTAGCGGGAGGGACCCAGTACTTC.

The CDR3 is CASSAGILGGYEQYF. CDR3 sequence (DNA): TGTGCCAGCAGCGCGGGGATTCTGGGGGGGTACGAGCAGTACTTC. The gene calls are TRBV2 and TRBJ2-7; 7 bases map to TRBD2. The CDR3 consists of 15 residues. The V segment lost 6 bases and the J segment 4 bases; nucleotides outside the gene matches: 12. The germline gives CDR1 SNHLY, CDR2 FYNNEI.

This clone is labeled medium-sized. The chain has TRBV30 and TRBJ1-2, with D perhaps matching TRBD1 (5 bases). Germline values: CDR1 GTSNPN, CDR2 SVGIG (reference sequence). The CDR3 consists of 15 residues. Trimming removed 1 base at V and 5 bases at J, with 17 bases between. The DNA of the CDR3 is TGTGCCTGGAGTGCGGGACTGAACCTTGGGTATGGCTACACCTTC. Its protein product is CAWSAGLNLGYGYTF.

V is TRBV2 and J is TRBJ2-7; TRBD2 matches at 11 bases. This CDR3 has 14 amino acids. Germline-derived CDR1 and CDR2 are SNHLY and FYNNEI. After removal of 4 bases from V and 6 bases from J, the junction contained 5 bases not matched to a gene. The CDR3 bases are TGTGCCAGCAGTGTAGCGGGAGGGTTAGGCGAGCAGTACTTC. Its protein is CASSVAGGLGEQYF.

The CDR3 bases are TGCGCCAGCAGCACGTATGGGGGGATGGCTAACTATGGCTACACCTTC. Residues: CASSTYGGMANYGYTF. The chain employs TRBV5-1 and TRBJ1-2; a possible D gene is TRBD1 (5 bases). This CDR3 spans 16 amino acids. Germline CDR1 and CDR2: SGHRS and YFSETQ. V was pared by 4 bases and J by 0 bases, with 16 bases between. The full variable domain, in which reference TRBV5-1 and TRBJ1-2 provide the parts outside the CDR3, is KAGVTQTPRYLIKTRGQQVTLSCSPISGHRSVSWYQQTPGQGLQFLFEYFSETQRNKGNFPGRFSGRQFSNSRSEMNVSTLELGDSALYLCASSTYGGMANYGYTFGSGTRLTVV.